The T cell receptor (beta chain) under discussion was sequenced for a study of regulatory T cells in long-lasting Graves disease. Time point meaning: newly diagnosed GD, antithyroid drugs for less than 3 months. There was RNA extracted from PBMCs, and the TCR library was made from it. Arm-PCR of CDR3 regions with iRepertoire HTBI primers generated TCR beta libraries. TCRdb reprocessed the multiplex PCR reads with MiXCR, giving one entry per CDR3 protein. Found here are 620,000 or so distinct CDR3 sequences, under 20% of them singletons; the top ten hold around 19%. This clonotype was picked up many times. The trim removed 8 bases at V and 6 bases at J, leaving 9 bases unmatched. Germline V lookup: CDR1 SGHTA, CDR2 FQGNSA. CDR3 length: 14 amino acids. Another study also made use of these data, one on T cells in Graves' hyperthyroidism and ophthalmopathy.

The chain uses TRBV7-2 and TRBJ2-2; TRBD1 agrees at 7 bases. The input for sequencing was peripheral blood mononuclear cells (PBMCs), taken at new diagnosis, from a patient treated with antithyroid drugs. This sequence was found in a woman in her twenties or thirties with Graves disease. In nucleotides, the CDR3 is TGTGCCAGCTCAAGACAGGGTGGCGCCGGGGAGCTGTTTTTT. Protein product: CASSRQGGAGELFF.